The source of this T cell receptor beta chain is a study of cytomegalovirus exposure and HLA in healthy donors. Findings of the study overall: Sequence variants that were highly shared formed a cluster that was likely a sequencing artifact.

PCR used 60 Vbeta primers and 13 Jbeta primers. The data were produced by immunoSEQ multiplex PCR, yet TCRdb's version contains in-frame clones alone and is incomplete. The sample carries about 100,000 clones, roughly three quarters recorded once. The germline gives CDR1 LGHNA, CDR2 YSLEER. The CDR3 totals 15 residues. Trimming took 0 bases from V and 3 from J, leaving 9 bases between them. Worth noting for this clone: No antigen is known for it.

Sequenced input: PBMCs. The V gene is TRBV4-3, the J gene TRBJ1-5; weak D call: TRBD1 (6 bases). This clonotype originated in a man aged 18-30 years in good health and CMV-seronegative. CDR3 in amino acids: CASSQDGDINQPQHF. DNA of the CDR3: TGCGCCAGCAGCCAAGATGGGGACATCAATCAGCCCCAGCATTTT.